The 26 T cell receptor beta chains listed next were all sequenced from one sample in a study of human T cells and chemical hapten exposure. TCRdb reprocessed the RACE reads via MiXCR and lists one record per CDR3 protein. The top ten hold around 3.4% of the sample, which has around 70,000 distinct CDR3 sequences, about 6% seen once. Time point reported: healthy volunteer bleed at 6 weeks. Blood, whole and unfractionated, served as the source for total RNA extraction. The sequencing sample was made of whole blood. These receptors all stem from a female donor in good health. Some clones in this sample may be carry-over from other donors' samples.

The rearrangement uses TRBV28 and TRBJ1-2; TRBD1 aligns across 7 bases. The ends lost 8 bases at V and 8 bases at J; junction bases unmatched: 11. There are 13 residues in the CDR3. Germline CDR1 reads MDHEN; CDR2 reads SYDVKM. The CDR3: CASLMPTGTGYTF. The CDR3 nucleotides are TGTGCCAGCTTGATGCCGACAGGGACCGGCTACACCTTC.

This clonotype was seen many times. The chain carries TRBV10-3 and TRBJ1-2; 9 nucleotides agree with TRBD1. The germline gives CDR1 ENHRY, CDR2 SYGVKD. This CDR3 region has 13 residues. The trim removed 10 bases at V and 3 bases at J, leaving 6 bases unmatched. CDR3 DNA: TGTGCCACAAACAGGGGGCCAGACTATGGCTACACCTTC. Translating it yields CATNRGPDYGYTF.

The table lists this clonotype with a few counts. The genes are TRBV19 and TRBJ1-2; the D is unclear. V was clipped by 2 bases and J by 6 bases, with 13 bases between them. This CDR3 is 14 amino acids long. CDR1 is LNHDA and CDR2 is SQIVND in the germline V gene (reference sequence). CDR3: CASSIQMNTHGYTF. The CDR3, as DNA: TGTGCCAGTAGTATACAGATGAATACCCATGGCTACACCTTC. The variable domain in full, with the rest retrieved from reference TRBV19 and TRBJ1-2, is DGGITQSPKYLFRKEGQNVTLSCEQNLNHDAMYWYRQDPGQGLRLIYYSQIVNDFQKGDIAEGYSVSREKKESFPLTVTSAQKNPTAFYLCASSIQMNTHGYTFGSGTRLTVV.

This clonotype was counted between two and nine times. V usage is TRBV5-4 and J usage is TRBJ2-7; 8 nucleotides align to TRBD1. CDR3 size: 15 residues. Germline V gene data show CDR1 as SGHNT and CDR2 as YYREEE (reference sequence). The V and J ends lost 4 bases and 1 base, in that order; junction bases with no gene match: 7. As DNA, the CDR3 is TGTGCCAGCAGCCGCGGACAGGGACTTTCCTACGAGCAGTACTTC. Encoded protein: CASSRGQGLSYEQYF.

For this clonotype: Just one base apart from a much larger clone, this may be a read error. This sequence joins TRBV25-1 and TRBJ1-2; tentative D call: TRBD1 (6 bases). The CDR3 spans 14 residues. Germline CDR1 and CDR2: MGHDK and SYGVNS. CDR3 protein: CASSDEGGKRGYNF. Written as DNA, the CDR3 is TGTGCCAGCAGTGACGAGGGGGGGAAGCGTGGCTACAACTTC.

This rearrangement joins TRBV20-1 to TRBJ2-4; D tentatively reads TRBD1 or TRBD2 (6 bases each). Looked up from germline, CDR1 is DFQATT and CDR2 is SNEGSKA (reference sequence). Trimming took 3 bases from V and 7 from J, leaving 16 bases between them. This CDR3 contains 14 residues. Here the CDR3 DNA reads TGCAGTGCTAGGGAGGGGGGTAGTCAGAACATTCAGTACTTC. This translates into CSAREGGSQNIQYF.

This clonotype has ten or more counts. CDR3 sequence: CSARGRTGIYYGYTF. The CDR3 DNA is TGCAGTGCTAGAGGGAGGACAGGCATTTACTATGGCTACACCTTC. The genes are TRBV20-1 and TRBJ1-2; TRBD1 agrees at 7 bases. From germline, CDR1 is DFQATT and CDR2 SNEGSKA (reference sequence). This CDR3 has 15 residues. V gave up 1 base and J gave up 3 bases; unmatched junction bases: 8.

This clonotype was counted ten times or more. The CDR3 loop is CASSPISGPHYEQYF. CDR3 nucleotides: TGTGCCAGCAGTCCCATTAGCGGCCCGCACTACGAGCAGTACTTC. The chain links TRBV6-2 or TRBV6-3 to TRBJ2-7; D is possibly TRBD2 (6 bases). The ends were cut back, 5 bases at V and 3 bases at J, with 17 bases in the middle. The CDR3 runs 15 residues. Germline loops: CDR1 MNHEY, CDR2 SVGEGT.

This clonotype was observed at least ten times. J is TRBJ1-1 and V is TRBV14; D gene unclear. V lost 1 base to trimming and J lost 0 bases, with 9 bases between them. The germline gives CDR1 SGHDN, CDR2 FVKESK. The CDR3 sequence is 15 residues long. This CDR3 is CASSQVSGVNTEAFF. CDR3 DNA: TGTGCCAGCAGCCAAGTGTCTGGGGTGAACACTGAAGCTTTCTTT.

This chain uses TRBV28 with TRBJ2-3, with 9 bases identical to TRBD2. The CDR3 is made up of 14 amino acids. Germline trimming cut 7 bases from V and 3 bases from J; bases unmatched to any gene: 5. Germline V gene sequence: CDR1 MDHEN, CDR2 SYDVKM. The CDR3: CASNPSGITDTQYF. CDR3 bases: TGTGCCAGCAACCCTAGCGGGATTACAGATACGCAGTATTTT.

This clonotype has at least ten counts. The rearrangement links TRBV12-3 or TRBV12-4 to TRBJ2-7, with TRBD2 matching over 7 bases. The J segment lost 1 base and the V segment lost 0 bases, leaving 9 bases of the junction unmatched. The CDR3 totals 17 residues. CDR3 loop: CASSLALTSAPSYEQYF. In DNA form, the CDR3 reads TGTGCCAGCAGTTTAGCGCTAACTAGCGCCCCTTCCTACGAGCAGTACTTC.

Comment on this clonotype: A much larger clone differs by one base, so this may be a read error. The chain has TRBV6-2 or TRBV6-3 and TRBJ1-1; TRBD1 aligns across 7 bases. Germline CDR1 and CDR2: MNHEY and SVGEGT. The length of the CDR3 is 14 residues. The CDR3 nucleotides are TGTGCCAGCGTTTTTTCGGGACAGCGAACTGCAGCTTTCTTT. The encoded protein is CASVFSGQRTAAFF.

This clonotype showed up many times. This chain joins TRBV2 and TRBJ2-1, with D possibly being TRBD2 (5 bases). V lost 6 bases and J 2 bases, leaving 11 bases between the germline ends. The CDR3 is 14 amino acids. Germline V gene lookup returns CDR1 SNHLY and CDR2 FYNNEI. In DNA form, the CDR3 reads TGTGCCAGCAGGCCAGGAGGTACCTACAATGAGCAGTTCTTC. Translating it yields CASRPGGTYNEQFF. Drawing the rest from reference TRBV2 and TRBJ2-1, the complete variable domain is EPEVTQTPSHQVTQMGQEVILRCVPISNHLYFYWYRQILGQKVEFLVSFYNNEISEKSEIFDDQFSVERPDGSNFTLKIRSTKLEDSAMYFCASRPGGTYNEQFFGPGTRLTVL.

This clonotype was seen at least ten times. The chain employs TRBV10-3 and TRBJ1-2; 12 nucleotides align to TRBD1. This CDR3 has 17 amino acids. V shed 3 bases and J 6 bases; nucleotides not matched to a gene: 11. CDR1 ENHRY and CDR2 SYGVKD come from the germline V gene. The chain's CDR3 is CAISDRLPGQGADGYTF. CDR3 DNA sequence: TGTGCCATCAGTGACCGTCTGCCGGGACAGGGGGCAGATGGCTACACCTTC.

The gene calls are TRBV3-1 and TRBJ2-1; 10 nucleotides align to TRBD2. The CDR3 runs 16 residues. Germline loops: CDR1 LGHDT, CDR2 YNNKEL (reference sequence). The ends lost 4 bases at V and 6 bases at J; junction bases unmatched: 9. Here the CDR3 DNA reads TGTGCCAGCAGCCCCCCTAGCGGGAGAGACCGCAATGAGCAGTTCTTC. Amino acids: CASSPPSGRDRNEQFF.

This clonotype was counted ten times or more. The chain has TRBV28 and TRBJ2-1, with a weak D call TRBD2 (6 bases). V was shortened by 4 bases and J by 2 bases, with 9 bases between the two germline ends. Per germline, CDR1 MDHEN and CDR2 SYDVKM. This CDR3 contains 14 residues. CDR3 loop: CASSYAGTYNEQFF. CDR3 sequence (DNA): TGTGCCAGCAGTTATGCGGGGACCTACAATGAGCAGTTCTTC.

This clonotype was seen ten or more times. The chain joins TRBV6-1 to TRBJ2-4, with D uncertain. V was shortened by 4 bases and J by 0 bases, with 10 bases between the two germline ends. The CDR3 is 15 residues long. Germline-derived CDR1 and CDR2 are MNHNS and SASEGT. CDR3 coding DNA: TGTGCCAGCAGTGCTGGATTCCTAGCCAAAAACATTCAGTACTTC. This encodes CASSAGFLAKNIQYF.

This clonotype came up a few times. The rearrangement uses TRBV3-1 and TRBJ1-1; D is uncertain. The V and J ends lost 2 bases and 1 base respectively, with 5 bases between them. This CDR3 spans 13 amino acids. CDR1 is LGHDT, CDR2 YNNKEL, per germline (reference sequence). In DNA form, the CDR3 reads TGTGCCAGCAGCCAATTGCGGAACACTGAAGCTTTCTTT. Its protein product is CASSQLRNTEAFF.

The table lists this clonotype with a few counts. The rearrangement links TRBV5-1 to TRBJ2-7; no reliable D call. The CDR3 extends over 14 amino acids. Germline V lookup: CDR1 SGHRS, CDR2 YFSETQ. The V and J ends lost 3 bases and 2 bases respectively, with 12 bases between them. For the CDR3, the DNA is TGCGCCAGCAGCTCCGCTGCATCCCCCTACGAGCAGTACTTC. Its translation is CASSSAASPYEQYF. The complete variable domain, with remaining parts taken from reference TRBV5-1 and TRBJ2-7, reads KAGVTQTPRYLIKTRGQQVTLSCSPISGHRSVSWYQQTPGQGLQFLFEYFSETQRNKGNFPGRFSGRQFSNSRSEMNVSTLELGDSALYLCASSSAASPYEQYFGPGTRLTVT.

The sample holds many counts of this clonotype. The chain uses TRBV6-2 or TRBV6-3 and TRBJ2-7; 7 bases fit TRBD1. With V trimmed by 4 bases and J by 2 bases, 5 bases remained unmatched. The CDR3 loop spans 14 amino acids. Germline V gene data show CDR1 as MNHEY and CDR2 as SVGEGT. The CDR3 region has the DNA TGTGCCAGCAGTTCTGACAGGGTCGCCTACGAGCAGTACTTC. Residues: CASSSDRVAYEQYF.

This clonotype was seen a few times. This rearrangement joins TRBV4-1 to TRBJ1-1; D not resolved. In germline, CDR1 is MGHRA, CDR2 YSYEKL. V gave up 2 bases and J gave up 11 bases, with 12 bases separating them. This CDR3 spans 12 amino acids. The CDR3 reads CASSQSLGAAFF. DNA of the CDR3: TGCGCCAGCAGCCAATCACTGGGCGCGGCTTTCTTT.

The table lists this clonotype with many counts. J is TRBJ2-3 and V is TRBV2; 7 bases map to TRBD2. V lost 5 bases, J lost 2 bases, and 13 bases stayed unmatched. This CDR3 contains 17 residues. From germline, CDR1 is SNHLY and CDR2 FYNNEI. The CDR3 nucleotides read TGTGCCAGCAGTTCTTTACTAAGCGGGATCTTCACAGATACGCAGTATTTT. Amino acid sequence: CASSSLLSGIFTDTQYF.

This clonotype showed up many times. The chain recombines TRBV28 with TRBJ2-5; D remains ambiguous. V shed 8 bases and J shed 2 bases, with 12 bases lying between them. The CDR3 covers 13 residues. Germline assignment: CDR1 MDHEN and CDR2 SYDVKM. CDR3 loop: CASRTDPQETQYF. CDR3 nucleotide sequence: TGTGCCAGCCGGACGGACCCTCAAGAGACCCAGTACTTC.

This clonotype was picked up many times. J is TRBJ2-7 and V is TRBV28, with D possibly being TRBD2 (6 bases). The CDR3 contains 14 residues. Trimming shortened V by 5 bases and J by 3 bases, and 14 bases separated the two germline ends. Germline CDR1 reads MDHEN; CDR2 reads SYDVKM. In DNA form, the CDR3 reads TGTGCCAGCAGTCTGCGGGGCGGAAACTACGAGCAGTACTTC. Protein product: CASSLRGGNYEQYF.

This clonotype was detected many times. The chain carries TRBV28 and TRBJ2-7; D gene ambiguous. CDR3 length: 12 amino acids. V was shortened by 3 bases and J by 3 bases, with 6 bases between the two germline ends. Germline CDR1 and CDR2: MDHEN and SYDVKM. CDR3 loop: CASSFDRYEQYF. For the CDR3, the DNA is TGTGCCAGCAGTTTCGACCGCTACGAGCAGTACTTC.

This clonotype was detected many times. V is TRBV5-5 and J is TRBJ1-6; D is unresolved. The CDR3 totals 13 residues. The ends were cut back, 3 bases at V and 7 bases at J, with 8 bases in the middle. In germline, CDR1 is SGHKS, CDR2 YYEKEE (reference sequence). CDR3 bases: TGTGCCAGCAGCTATTCGGTCAATTCACCCCTCCACTTT. Translated, it gives CASSYSVNSPLHF.